This entry lists 29 T cell receptor beta chains sequenced from one sample in a study of memory CD4+ T cells and cytomegalovirus serostatus. Produced via immunoSEQ multiplex PCR; TCRdb's table is partial and in-frame only. Among around 44,000 clones listed, 78% were seen once. The sort gate was single viable CD3+CD4+CD8-CD45RO+ cells for memory CD4+ T cells. The source material was memory CD4+ T cells from blood. These receptors were collected from an adult in good health and CMV-seronegative.

This chain connects TRBV21-1 to TRBJ2-2; TRBD2, the table's D call, was not compared with the DNA. TRBV21-1 represents a pseudogene. This CDR3 contains 16 residues. CDR3 DNA sequence: TGTGCCAGCAGCAAAGGACCGGAGCAAGCCACCCGGGGAGCTGTTTTT. This encodes CASSKGPEQATRGAVF.

V gene TRBV2 combines with J gene TRBJ1-1; the D gene is possibly TRBD1 (6 bases). V was cut by 8 bases and J by 4 bases, with 20 bases left in between. The germline CDR1 and CDR2 sequences are SNHLY and FYNNEI. The CDR3 is made up of 15 amino acids. Here the CDR3 DNA reads TGTGCCAGCCTATGGGACATCCAGAGGGCCACTGAAGCTTTCTTT. As protein: CASLWDIQRATEAFF.

The rearrangement joins TRBV5-1 to TRBJ2-3, with D maybe TRBD1 (6 bases). This CDR3 has 14 residues. The V gene's germline CDR1 is SGHRS and CDR2 YFSETQ. Trimming stripped 6 bases from V and 1 base from J, with 12 bases between. CDR3 amino acids: CASKTGFGTDTQYF. DNA of the CDR3: TGCGCCAGCAAAACAGGGTTCGGCACAGATACGCAGTATTTT.

The chain employs TRBV6-6 and TRBJ2-7, with TRBD1 matching over 8 bases. Germline lookup yields CDR1 MNHNY and CDR2 SVGAGI (reference sequence). The junction had 5 bases not matched to a gene; V was cut back by 6 bases and J by 4 bases. The CDR3 totals 13 residues. The CDR3 DNA reads TGTGCCAGCAGCCGCCGGACAGGGTACGAGCAGTACTTC. It is translated as CASSRRTGYEQYF.

The rearrangement uses TRBV4-2 and TRBJ2-5; 9 nucleotides agree with TRBD1. The germline gives CDR1 LGHNA, CDR2 YNFKEQ. The trim removed 1 base at V and 4 bases at J, leaving 7 bases unmatched. The CDR3 length is 16 residues. Here the CDR3 reads CASSQGTGTGLETQYF. The CDR3 DNA reads as TGTGCCAGCAGCCAAGGGACCGGGACAGGGTTAGAGACCCAGTACTTC.

V is TRBV2 and J is TRBJ2-7, with D possibly being TRBD1 (6 bases). With 4 bases removed from V and 1 base from J, the gap between germline ends came to 8 bases. This CDR3 is 13 amino acids long. The germline V gene has CDR1 SNHLY and CDR2 FYNNEI. In DNA form, the CDR3 reads TGTGCCAGCAGTGGGGGACATTCCTACGAGCAGTACTTC. Translating gives CASSGGHSYEQYF.

There are a few counts of this clone. The V call is TRBV27, the J call TRBJ1-1; 7 positions agree with TRBD1. The junction had 4 bases not matched to a gene; V was cut back by 4 bases and J by 5 bases. Germline CDR1 MNHEY, CDR2 SMNVEV (reference sequence). The CDR3 is 13 residues long. For the CDR3, the DNA is TGTGCCAGCAGTTACAGGGGTGATACTGAAGCTTTCTTT. Its protein is CASSYRGDTEAFF.

This chain uses TRBV6-1 with TRBJ2-2, with TRBD1 identical over 7 bases. V lost 5 bases to trimming and J lost 5 bases; unmatched junction nucleotides: 8. The germline gives CDR1 MNHNS, CDR2 SASEGT. The CDR3 consists of 15 residues. CDR3 in amino acids: CASSKSGTATGELFF. DNA for the CDR3: TGTGCCAGCAGTAAATCCGGGACAGCGACCGGGGAGCTGTTTTTT.

Concerning this clone itself: This sample also contains other DNA sequences that code for the same CDR3. This chain connects TRBV6-1 to TRBJ1-2; D ambiguous. V gave up 1 base and J gave up 0 bases, with 6 bases separating them. Per germline, CDR1 MNHNS and CDR2 SASEGT. The CDR3 spans 14 residues. CDR3 DNA: TGTGCCAGCAGTGAAGGGCCGCCTAACTATGGCTACACCTTC. It yields the protein CASSEGPPNYGYTF.

This clone showed up just once. The chain carries TRBV6-5 and TRBJ1-2, with TRBD1 matching 11 bases. J gave up 7 bases and V 5 bases, and 9 bases lay outside the gene matches. Per germline, CDR1 MNHEY and CDR2 SVGAGI. The CDR3 runs to 15 residues. This CDR3 reads CASSPIGTGGSGYTF. As DNA, the CDR3 is TGTGCCAGCAGTCCAATAGGGACAGGGGGATCTGGCTACACCTTC.

This chain links TRBV2 with TRBJ1-6, with D tentatively TRBD1 (5 bases). V lost 5 bases, J lost 5 bases, and 16 bases lay in between. Germline CDR1 and CDR2: SNHLY and FYNNEI. The CDR3 sequence is 16 residues long. CDR3 protein: CASSSRQSGNNSPLHF. DNA of the CDR3: TGTGCCAGCAGTTCTCGACAGTCGGGGAATAATTCACCCCTCCACTTT.

The rearrangement links TRBV19 to TRBJ2-1, with 8 bases matching TRBD2. Germline assignment: CDR1 LNHDA and CDR2 SQIVND (reference sequence). The CDR3 runs to 14 residues. V gave up 5 bases and J gave up 7 bases; unmatched junction bases: 7. This chain's CDR3 is CASSPQLADNEQFF. The CDR3 region has the DNA TGTGCCAGTAGTCCCCAACTAGCGGATAATGAGCAGTTCTTC.

This chain uses TRBV6-1 with TRBJ1-1, with a weak D call TRBD1 (5 bases). The CDR3 consists of 11 residues. Per the germline V gene, CDR1 is MNHNS and CDR2 is SASEGT. V lost 5 bases, J lost 7 bases, and 8 bases lay in between. The CDR3 region is CASSRDFEAFF. The CDR3 nucleotides read TGTGCCAGCAGTCGGGACTTTGAAGCTTTCTTT.

This chain links TRBV7-9 with TRBJ1-1, with TRBD1 identical over 7 bases. The CDR3 is 19 amino acids. Germline V gene data show CDR1 as SEHNR and CDR2 as FQNEAQ (reference sequence). The J segment lost 7 bases and the V segment lost 5 bases, leaving 25 bases of the junction unmatched. The chain's CDR3 is CASSPKVPPRQGKKNEAFF. The CDR3 nucleotides are TGTGCCAGCAGCCCTAAGGTCCCCCCACGACAGGGAAAAAAGAATGAAGCTTTCTTT. The whole variable domain, filled in from reference TRBV7-9 and TRBJ1-1, reads DTGVSQNPRHKITKRGQNVTFRCDPISEHNRLYWYRQTLGQGPEFLTYFQNEAQLEKSRLLSDRFSAERPKGSFSTLEIQRTEQGDSAMYLCASSPKVPPRQGKKNEAFFGQGTRLTVV.

This clone was observed a single time. J is TRBJ1-6 and V is TRBV5-5, with D unresolved. The V end was cut by 4 bases, the J end by 9 bases, with 17 bases between. This CDR3 is built from 15 residues. In germline, CDR1 is SGHKS, CDR2 YYEKEE (reference sequence). CDR3: CASSGLRGQASPLHF. CDR3 DNA: TGTGCCAGCAGCGGTTTAAGAGGTCAGGCTTCACCCCTCCACTTT.

The rearrangement joins TRBV30 to TRBJ2-1; D is possibly TRBD1 or TRBD2 (5 bases each). The CDR3 length is 15 residues. Germline CDR1 is GTSNPN and CDR2 is SVGIG (reference sequence). Trimming pared 0 bases from V and 2 bases from J, leaving 11 bases between. In DNA form, the CDR3 reads TGTGCCTGGAGTGTGGGGGATAACGCCTACAATGAGCAGTTCTTC. Translated, it gives CAWSVGDNAYNEQFF.

V is TRBV28 and J is TRBJ2-3; 9 nucleotides align to TRBD2. V lost 2 bases and J lost 4; bases outside the gene matches: 4. CDR3 length: 15 amino acids. Germline V gene data show CDR1 as MDHEN and CDR2 as SYDVKM. The DNA for the CDR3 is TGTGCCAGCAGTTTAGCGGGGGGGTTTGCAGATACGCAGTATTTT. Protein sequence: CASSLAGGFADTQYF.

The chain is built from TRBV18 and TRBJ1-2; TRBD1 is a possible D gene (6 bases). Germline CDR1 and CDR2: KGHSH and LQKENI. The CDR3 extends over 13 amino acids. V was pared by 6 bases and J by 5 bases, with 13 bases between. Here the CDR3 reads CASSLLGQYGYTF. For the CDR3, the DNA is TGTGCCAGCTCGCTTTTAGGACAGTATGGCTACACCTTC.

The J gene is TRBJ1-1, the V gene TRBV19; D gene uncertain. CDR1 LNHDA and CDR2 SQIVND come from the germline V gene (reference sequence). This CDR3 is built from 16 residues. V gave up 1 base and J gave up 0 bases, with 12 bases separating them. The CDR3 DNA is TGTGCCAGTAGTATAGCCGCCCATCTATTGAACACTGAAGCTTTCTTT. Translating gives CASSIAAHLLNTEAFF.

V and J are TRBV28 and TRBJ2-7; D is possibly TRBD2 (7 bases). From germline, CDR1 is MDHEN and CDR2 SYDVKM. The CDR3 consists of 14 residues. Between the trimmed V and J ends, which lost 10 bases and 3 bases, there was a span of 19 bases. CDR3: CATHRGGSSYEQYF. The CDR3 DNA reads as TGTGCCACCCATAGGGGGGGCAGCAGCTACGAGCAGTACTTC.

The chain couples TRBV2 to TRBJ1-2; 7 positions agree with TRBD1. V lost 6 bases, J lost 2 bases, and 3 bases stayed unmatched. Germline CDR1 and CDR2: SNHLY and FYNNEI. CDR3 size: 13 residues. CDR3 DNA: TGTGCCAGCAGGACAGGGCTAAACTATGGCTACACCTTC. Amino acid sequence: CASRTGLNYGYTF.

This sequence joins TRBV28 and TRBJ2-7; 7 positions match TRBD1. The CDR3 is 14 amino acids. CDR1 is MDHEN and CDR2 is SYDVKM in the germline V gene. The V gene end was trimmed by 5 bases and the J gene end by 4 bases; junction bases not matched to a gene: 8. The chain's CDR3 is CASSAYRGSYEQYF. CDR3 nucleotide sequence: TGTGCCAGCAGTGCCTACAGGGGTAGTTACGAGCAGTACTTC.

This chain links TRBV5-4 with TRBJ1-2; D call uncertain. V gave up 0 bases and J gave up 9 bases, with 15 bases separating them. CDR1 SGHNT and CDR2 YYREEE come from the germline V gene (reference sequence). The CDR3 spans 14 residues. As DNA, the CDR3 is TGTGCCAGCAGCTTGGTCTCCGCTTCCGATCGCTACACCTTC. Its translation is CASSLVSASDRYTF.

This chain uses TRBV9 with TRBJ1-6; D ambiguous. This CDR3 spans 15 amino acids. The germline CDR1 and CDR2 sequences are SGDLS and YYNGEE. Between the trimmed V and J ends, which lost 0 bases and 0 bases, there was a span of 4 bases. The CDR3 loop is CASSVDSSYNSPLHF. CDR3 nucleotides: TGTGCCAGCAGCGTAGACAGCTCCTATAATTCACCCCTCCACTTT. The variable domain in full, with the rest retrieved from reference TRBV9 and TRBJ1-6, is DSGVTQTPKHLITATGQRVTLRCSPRSGDLSVYWYQQSLDQGLQFLIQYYNGEERAKGNILERFSAQQFPDLHSELNLSSLELGDSALYFCASSVDSSYNSPLHFGNGTRLTVT.

The sample holds one count of this clone. This chain uses TRBV10-3 with TRBJ2-7; 7 nucleotides line up with TRBD1. CDR3 length: 14 residues. CDR1 and CDR2 (germline): ENHRY, SYGVKD. J lost 9 bases, V lost 6 bases, and 14 bases had no gene match. As DNA, the CDR3 is TGTGCCATCAGGTGGGACAGTCCTGGCGGAGGGCAGTACTTC. It translates to CAIRWDSPGGGQYF.

This clone appeared once. The rearrangement uses TRBV7-3 and TRBJ1-3, with D possibly matching TRBD1 (6 bases). Trimming pared 2 bases from V and 4 bases from J, leaving 15 bases between. This CDR3 has 16 amino acids. Germline CDR1 SGHTA, CDR2 FQGTGA. The CDR3 region is CASSLLGTGKGNTIYF. CDR3 in DNA: TGTGCCAGCAGCTTACTTGGCACAGGGAAAGGAAACACCATATATTTT.

The chain employs TRBV7-8 and TRBJ2-5; D is ambiguous. The CDR3 has 12 residues. Trimming took off 5 bases at V and 5 bases at J, with 9 bases between the two ends. The germline V gene encodes CDR1 SGHVS and CDR2 FQNEAQ. CDR3 sequence: CASSDGWETQYF. Here the CDR3 DNA reads TGTGCCAGCAGCGACGGGTGGGAGACCCAGTACTTC.

V is TRBV28 and J is TRBJ2-2; possible D gene TRBD1, 6 bases. The ends were cut back, 6 bases at V and 4 bases at J, with 30 bases in the middle. Germline values: CDR1 MDHEN, CDR2 SYDVKM. The CDR3 has 20 amino acids. CDR3 amino acids: CASSSPQGRRSGELTGELFF. The CDR3, as DNA: TGTGCCAGCAGCTCCCCCCAGGGAAGGCGGTCAGGGGAACTCACCGGGGAGCTGTTTTTT.

This clone came up once. The rearrangement uses TRBV5-1 and TRBJ2-1; TRBD1 agrees at 8 bases. Germline V lookup: CDR1 SGHRS, CDR2 YFSETQ. This CDR3 has 16 amino acids. V dropped 3 bases and J dropped 5; count of bases not matched to a gene: 10. The chain's CDR3 is CASSWGQVGKHNEQFF. DNA for the CDR3: TGCGCCAGCAGCTGGGGACAGGTTGGGAAACACAATGAGCAGTTCTTC.